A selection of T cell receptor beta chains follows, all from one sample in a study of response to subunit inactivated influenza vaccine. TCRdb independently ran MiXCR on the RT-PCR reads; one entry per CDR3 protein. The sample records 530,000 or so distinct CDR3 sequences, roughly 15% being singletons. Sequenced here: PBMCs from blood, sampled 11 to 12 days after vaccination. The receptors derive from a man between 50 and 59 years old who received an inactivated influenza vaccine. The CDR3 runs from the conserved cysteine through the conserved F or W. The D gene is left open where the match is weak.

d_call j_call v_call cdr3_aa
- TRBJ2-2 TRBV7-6 CASSLGSSGTGELFF
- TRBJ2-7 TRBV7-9 CASSPDPNSYEQYF
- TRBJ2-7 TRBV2 CASSHTKRGDSLGEQYF
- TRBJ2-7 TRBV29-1 CSVEVWETSEQYF
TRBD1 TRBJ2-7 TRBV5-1 CASSPGQGQQYF
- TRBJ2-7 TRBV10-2 CASQPSAQTYEQYF
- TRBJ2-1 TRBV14 CASSQVRGTSYNEQFF
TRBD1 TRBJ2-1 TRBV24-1 CATSDRTGAYNEQFF
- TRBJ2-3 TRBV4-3 CASSPKTVGGQYF
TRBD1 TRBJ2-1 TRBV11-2 CASSSLAGGSEQFF
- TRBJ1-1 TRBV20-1 CSASAVNTEAFF
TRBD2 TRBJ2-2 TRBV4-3 CASSQASGRAGELFF
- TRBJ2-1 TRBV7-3 CASSPRHDGSQFF
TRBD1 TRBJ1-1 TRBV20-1 CSARPARGQELMNTEAFF
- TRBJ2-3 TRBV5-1 CASSWGDRHTDTQYF
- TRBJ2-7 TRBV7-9 CASSLGLGSEQYF
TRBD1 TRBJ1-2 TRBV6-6 CASRTGDGYTF
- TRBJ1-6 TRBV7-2 CASSLSRKNSPLHF
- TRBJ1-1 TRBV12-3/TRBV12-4 CASSLQALGNTEAFF
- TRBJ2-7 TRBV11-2 CASSFGGQGYEQYF
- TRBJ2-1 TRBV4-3 CASSHQWAKGNEQFF
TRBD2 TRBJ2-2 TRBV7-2 CASSFLRGLAGDTGELFF
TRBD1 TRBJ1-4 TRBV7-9 CASSTGTGSEKLFF
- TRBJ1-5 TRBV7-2 CASSLHDQPQHF
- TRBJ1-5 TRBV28 CASNGGGGNQPQHF
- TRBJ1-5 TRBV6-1 CASSAGERGQPQHF
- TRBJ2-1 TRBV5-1 CASSISGARVF
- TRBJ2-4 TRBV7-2 CASSLGGPSGVQYF
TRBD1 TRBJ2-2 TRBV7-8 CASPTGAGGELFF
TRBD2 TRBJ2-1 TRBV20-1 CSARSSLAGEGSEQFF
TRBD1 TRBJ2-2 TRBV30 CAWKTGNNAGELFF
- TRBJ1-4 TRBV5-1 CASSLGSEKLFF
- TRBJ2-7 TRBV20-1 CSASLPHSYEQYF
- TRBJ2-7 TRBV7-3 CASSNTRKDEQYF
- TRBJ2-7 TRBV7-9 CASSLEGAWYEQYF
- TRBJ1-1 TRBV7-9 CASSLRFTEAFF
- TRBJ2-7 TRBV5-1 CASSGGTIYEQYF
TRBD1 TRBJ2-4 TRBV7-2 CASSPRQGNIQYF
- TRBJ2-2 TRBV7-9 CASSLTLPGDGELFF
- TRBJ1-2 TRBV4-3 CASSQGGDISGGYTF
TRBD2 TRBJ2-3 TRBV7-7 CASSKSGGNTDTQYF